The next 23 T cell receptor beta chains were all read from a single sample in a study of cytomegalovirus exposure and HLA in healthy donors. The study ran its PCR with 60 Vbeta and 13 Jbeta primers. Libraries were prepared by immunoSEQ multiplex PCR; TCRdb keeps only in-frame clonotypes and omits some of them. This table holds some 90,000 clones, about four fifths found once. Specimen: PBMCs. The receptors were gathered from a woman in her 70s in good health and CMV-seropositive.

This clone was counted a few times. The sample has other DNA sequences that encode this CDR3 too. The V and J genes are TRBV4-3 and TRBJ1-1, with 10 bases identical to TRBD1. Germline V gene data show CDR1 as LGHNA and CDR2 as YSLEER. Unmatched junction bases numbered 15, after V lost 6 bases and J lost 5 bases. The CDR3 runs to 17 residues. CDR3 region: CASRFYRLGQGRTEAFF. The CDR3 DNA is TGCGCCAGCAGATTCTATAGGCTGGGACAGGGGAGGACTGAAGCTTTCTTT.

This CDR3 is CASSPPSTDTQYF. The CDR3 nucleotides are TGTGCCAGCAGCCCCCCTAGCACAGATACGCAGTATTTT. J is TRBJ2-3 and V is TRBV7-2, with D uncertain. The CDR3 is made up of 13 amino acids. V dropped 5 bases and J dropped 0 bases, with 6 bases sitting between them. Per the germline V gene, CDR1 is SGHTA and CDR2 is FQGNSA.

The chain uses TRBV18 and TRBJ2-7; TRBD1 matches at 10 bases. V shed 3 bases and J 7 bases; nucleotides not matched to a gene: 12. This CDR3 is 16 amino acids long. Germline loops: CDR1 KGHSH, CDR2 LQKENI. As DNA, the CDR3 is TGTGCCAGCTCACCCCCGGGACAGGGGACCCCTCGGGAGCAGTACTTC. Translated: CASSPPGQGTPREQYF. Filled out from reference TRBV18 and TRBJ2-7, the complete variable domain reads NAGVMQNPRHLVRRRGQEARLRCSPMKGHSHVYWYRQLPEEGLKFMVYLQKENIIDESGMPKERFSAEFPKEGPSILRIQQVVRGDSAAYFCASSPPGQGTPREQYFGPGTRLTVT.

The V and J genes are TRBV28 and TRBJ1-4, with 9 bases identical to TRBD1. Losses at the gene ends were 5 bases for V and 0 bases for J; bases not matched to a gene: 10. Germline V gene data show CDR1 as MDHEN and CDR2 as SYDVKM. The CDR3 is made up of 18 amino acids. CDR3 bases: TGTGCCAGCAGTCCCCCAGTGGGACAGGGTGCAACTAATGAAAAACTGTTTTTT. Translation gives CASSPPVGQGATNEKLFF.

The chain carries TRBV5-4 and TRBJ1-1; D is perhaps TRBD1 (6 bases). Trimming removed 4 bases at V and 3 bases at J, with 10 bases between. CDR3 length: 13 amino acids. The V gene's germline CDR1 is SGHNT and CDR2 YYREEE (reference sequence). CDR3 residues: CASSPQGYTEAFF. CDR3 in DNA: TGTGCCAGCAGCCCGCAGGGGTACACTGAAGCTTTCTTT.

V is TRBV29-1 and J is TRBJ2-7, with 7 nucleotides matching TRBD2. This CDR3 is built from 10 residues. CDR1 and CDR2 from the germline V gene are SQVTM and ANQGSEA. The ends lost 7 bases at V and 7 bases at J; junction bases unmatched: 4. The CDR3: CSAGREEQYF. The CDR3 DNA is TGCAGCGCCGGGCGGGAGGAGCAGTACTTC.

This rearrangement joins TRBV5-1 to TRBJ2-2; TRBD2 agrees at 9 bases. The germline gives CDR1 SGHRS, CDR2 YFSETQ. The CDR3 consists of 16 residues. J lost 4 bases, V lost 1 base, and 5 bases had no gene match. The CDR3 nucleotides are TGCGCCAGCAGCTTGTTCCTAGCGGGGAGCACCGGGGAGCTGTTTTTT. Translated: CASSLFLAGSTGELFF. Complete variable domain (other parts from reference TRBV5-1 and TRBJ2-2): KAGVTQTPRYLIKTRGQQVTLSCSPISGHRSVSWYQQTPGQGLQFLFEYFSETQRNKGNFPGRFSGRQFSNSRSEMNVSTLELGDSALYLCASSLFLAGSTGELFFGEGSRLTVL.

The DNA of the CDR3 is TGTGCCAGCAGCCCAGGGTTGACAATCCAACATCAGCCCCAGCATTTT. Translating it yields CASSPGLTIQHQPQHF. The J gene is TRBJ1-5, the V gene TRBV6-6, with a weak D call TRBD1 (5 bases). This CDR3 has 16 amino acids. V was cut by 6 bases and J by 5 bases, with 20 bases left in between. CDR1 is MNHNY and CDR2 is SVGAGI in the germline V gene (reference sequence).

The gene calls are TRBV28 and TRBJ2-7; 13 positions agree with TRBD2. V gave up 2 bases and J gave up 2 bases; unmatched junction bases: 12. Germline V lookup: CDR1 MDHEN, CDR2 SYDVKM. The CDR3 has 19 residues. CDR3 bases: TGTGCCAGCAGTTTAGGCACTAGCGGGAGGGCCCGAAGAGCCTACGAGCAGTACTTC. This sequence encodes CASSLGTSGRARRAYEQYF. Based on the CDR3 plus reference TRBV28 and TRBJ2-7, the full variable domain is DVKVTQSSRYLVKRTGEKVFLECVQDMDHENMFWYRQDPGLGLRLIYFSYDVKMKEKGDIPEGYSVSREKKERFSLILESASTNQTSMYLCASSLGTSGRARRAYEQYFGPGTRLTVT.

The chain links TRBV30 to TRBJ2-3, with TRBD2 matching over 7 bases. Trimming took 2 bases from V and 1 from J; bases not matched to a gene: 0. CDR3 size: 13 residues. CDR1 is GTSNPN and CDR2 is SVGIG in the germline V gene (reference sequence). The CDR3 DNA is TGTGCCTGGAGTCGGGAGGGCACAGATACGCAGTATTTT. Its translation is CAWSREGTDTQYF. The variable domain in full, completed from reference TRBV30 and TRBJ2-3, reads SQTIHQWPATLVQPVGSPLSLECTVEGTSNPNLYWYRQAAGRGLQLLFYSVGIGQISSEVPQNLSASRPQDRQFILSSKKLLLSDSGFYLCAWSREGTDTQYFGPGTRLTVL.

The rearrangement links TRBV6-5 to TRBJ1-1, with D perhaps TRBD1 (5 bases). Germline V gives CDR1 MNHEY, CDR2 SVGAGI. The CDR3 is made up of 14 amino acids. The V and J ends lost 4 bases and 3 bases respectively, with 12 bases between them. The CDR3 sequence is CASSWWGDDTEAFF. The CDR3 bases are TGTGCCAGCAGTTGGTGGGGGGATGACACTGAAGCTTTCTTT.

This sequence joins TRBV11-3 and TRBJ2-1; the D gene is possibly TRBD2 (6 bases). This CDR3 has 15 amino acids. V gave up 4 bases and J gave up 6 bases, with 16 bases separating them. The germline V gene encodes CDR1 SGHNT and CDR2 YENEEA. The CDR3 spells CASSSRANGGNEQFF. The CDR3 coding sequence is TGTGCCAGCAGCTCCAGGGCAAACGGGGGCAATGAGCAGTTCTTC.

The chain recombines TRBV19 with TRBJ1-3, with a tentative D call TRBD1 (6 bases). V shed 7 bases and J shed 3 bases, with 13 bases lying between them. Germline V gene data show CDR1 as LNHDA and CDR2 as SQIVND (reference sequence). The CDR3 has 14 residues. In nucleotides, the CDR3 is TGTGCCAGTACTTCGACAGGTTATGGAAACACCATATATTTT. Translating it yields CASTSTGYGNTIYF.

The chain couples TRBV9 to TRBJ1-5, with 11 bases identical to TRBD1. CDR1 and CDR2 from the germline V gene are SGDLS and YYNGEE. The V and J ends lost 4 bases and 6 bases, in that order; junction bases with no gene match: 3. The length of the CDR3 is 14 residues. DNA of the CDR3: TGTGCCAGCAGCCCCGGGACAGGGGGTCAGCCCCAGCATTTT. Translated, it gives CASSPGTGGQPQHF.

V and J are TRBV27 and TRBJ2-3; 14 nucleotides match TRBD2. This CDR3 has 20 amino acids. The V and J ends lost 6 bases and 3 bases, in that order; junction bases with no gene match: 17. Germline-derived CDR1 and CDR2 are MNHEY and SMNVEV (reference sequence). The CDR3 region is CASSTQGTSGSHGRTDTQYF. The CDR3 DNA reads as TGTGCCAGCAGCACTCAAGGGACTAGCGGGAGTCATGGTAGGACAGATACGCAGTATTTT.

This clone showed up just once. The chain has TRBV5-6 and TRBJ2-5; 12 nucleotides line up with TRBD1. Per the germline V gene, CDR1 is SGHDT and CDR2 is YYEEEE. Losses at the gene ends were 5 bases for V and 5 bases for J; bases not matched to a gene: 7. The CDR3 loop spans 15 amino acids. CDR3 in amino acids: CASRRRDRGQETQYF. CDR3 DNA: TGTGCCAGCAGACGACGGGACAGGGGGCAGGAGACCCAGTACTTC.

This chain uses TRBV30 with TRBJ2-7; 8 nucleotides align to TRBD1. J was trimmed by 3 bases and V by 4 bases; bases with no gene match: 17. This CDR3 has 17 residues. Germline V lookup: CDR1 GTSNPN, CDR2 SVGIG (reference sequence). The CDR3 loop reads CAWTRGQASYAGYEQYF. The CDR3 nucleotides read TGTGCCTGGACCAGGGGACAGGCAAGTTACGCGGGCTACGAGCAGTACTTC.

This chain uses TRBV10-2 with TRBJ2-1; 8 positions match TRBD2. Losses at the gene ends were 6 bases for V and 6 bases for J; bases not matched to a gene: 7. CDR1 is WSHSY, CDR2 SAAADI, per germline. CDR3 length: 14 residues. The CDR3 DNA is TGCGCCAGCAGGGTCGCGGGAGGTGCCAATGAGCAGTTCTTC. As protein: CASRVAGGANEQFF.

This clone occurred a few times. This rearrangement joins TRBV19 to TRBJ2-7; 7 nucleotides agree with TRBD1. CDR3 length: 13 amino acids. Germline CDR1 LNHDA, CDR2 SQIVND (reference sequence). The trim removed 6 bases at V and 3 bases at J, leaving 5 bases unmatched. CDR3: CASRGDRGYEQYF. The CDR3 region has the DNA TGTGCCAGTAGGGGGGACAGAGGCTACGAGCAGTACTTC.

This clone was picked up a small number of times. The chain employs TRBV11-3 and TRBJ2-3, with TRBD1 matching 7 bases. The CDR3 is made up of 15 amino acids. The J segment lost 2 bases and the V segment lost 1 base, leaving 3 bases of the junction unmatched. Germline CDR1 SGHNT, CDR2 YENEEA. CDR3 loop: CASSLGGQNTDTQYF. CDR3 bases: TGTGCCAGCAGCTTAGGGGGACAGAACACAGATACGCAGTATTTT.

The gene calls are TRBV5-4 and TRBJ2-2, with 9 bases aligning to TRBD2. The V gene's germline CDR1 is SGHNT and CDR2 YYREEE (reference sequence). V dropped 0 bases and J dropped 6; count of bases not matched to a gene: 9. The CDR3 runs to 17 residues. The CDR3 region is CASSLGASGNGAGELFF. The CDR3 DNA sequence: TGTGCCAGCAGCTTGGGGGCTAGCGGGAATGGCGCCGGGGAGCTGTTTTTT.

The rearrangement joins TRBV6-6 to TRBJ2-3; 13 bases are shared with TRBD2. This CDR3 is built from 16 residues. J lost 4 bases, V lost 7 bases, and 8 bases had no gene match. Germline V gene lookup returns CDR1 MNHNY and CDR2 SVGAGI (reference sequence). CDR3 nucleotide sequence: TGTGCCAGCACTGTACACACTAGCGGGAGGGCAGATACGCAGTATTTT. It codes for CASTVHTSGRADTQYF.

The chain uses TRBV18 and TRBJ1-2; 12 bases are shared with TRBD1. V dropped 5 bases and J dropped 3; count of bases not matched to a gene: 10. Germline CDR1 and CDR2: KGHSH and LQKENI. The CDR3 runs 17 residues. CDR3 residues: CASSITGTGGSDYGYTF. The CDR3 bases are TGTGCCAGCTCAATTACCGGGACAGGGGGCTCCGACTATGGCTACACCTTC.